The clone carrying this TCR beta chain occurred once. This sample was taken from a study of T cell responses to AZD1222 COVID-19 vaccine. Sequencing was performed with immunoSEQ multiplex PCR; in TCRdb, only in-frame clones are kept and a portion is missing. The repertoire holds some 120,000 clones, about 93% seen once, with 0.91% in the top ten. The CDR3 extends over 11 amino acids. The germline CDR1 and CDR2 sequences are SGHNT and YYREEE (reference sequence). V was clipped by 4 bases and J by 2 bases, with 3 bases between them. This receptor was identified in an adult in good health. This rearrangement joins TRBV5-4 to TRBJ1-1; no clear D gene. The input for sequencing was peripheral blood, taken on day 0 of AZD1222 vaccination. This CDR3 reads CASSQNTEAFF. For the CDR3, the DNA is TGTGCCAGCAGCCAAAACACTGAAGCTTTCTTT. Based on the CDR3 plus reference TRBV5-4 and TRBJ1-1, the full variable domain is ETGVTQSPTHLIKTRGQQVTLRCSSQSGHNTVSWYQQALGQGPQFIFQYYREEENGRGNFPPRFSGLQFPNYSSELNVNALELDDSALYLCASSQNTEAFFGQGTRLTVV.